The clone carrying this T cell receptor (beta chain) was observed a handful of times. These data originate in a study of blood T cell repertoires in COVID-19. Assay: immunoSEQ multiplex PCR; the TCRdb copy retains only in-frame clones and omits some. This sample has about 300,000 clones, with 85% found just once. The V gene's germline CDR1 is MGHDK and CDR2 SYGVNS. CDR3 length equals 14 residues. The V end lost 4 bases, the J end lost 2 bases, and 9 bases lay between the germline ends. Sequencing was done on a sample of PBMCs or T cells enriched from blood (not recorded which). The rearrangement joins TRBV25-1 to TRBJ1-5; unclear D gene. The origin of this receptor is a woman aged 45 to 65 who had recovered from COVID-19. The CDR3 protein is CASSAAGGNQPQHF. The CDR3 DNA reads TGTGCCAGCAGTGCCGCCGGGGGCAATCAGCCCCAGCATTTT. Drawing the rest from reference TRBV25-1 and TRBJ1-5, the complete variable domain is EADIYQTPRYLVIGTGKKITLECSQTMGHDKMYWYQQDPGMELHLIHYSYGVNSTEKGDLSSESTVSRIRTEHFPLTLESARPSHTSQYLCASSAAGGNQPQHFGDGTRLSIL.